The rows below give T cell receptor beta chains drawn from one sample of a study of Graves' ophthalmopathy and Graves' hyperthyroidism. Each CDR3 protein is one row after TCRdb ran MiXCR on the multiplex PCR reads. The profile shows 500,000 to 800,000 distinct CDR3 sequences, 35% to 50% of them singletons. Specimen: peripheral blood. Receptor source: an adult man with Graves' ophthalmopathy. Each CDR3 is given with its conserved first and last residue. A D gene is named only where the DNA matches it firmly. The size entry is marked missing in some rows and otherwise reads once, few, many or a size class.

J gene: TRBJ1-2; D gene: NA; V gene: TRBV6-1; clone size: NA; CDR3 DNA: TGTGCCAGCAGTCTTGACATCGACTATGGCTACACCTTC; CDR3 protein: CASSLDIDYGYTF
J gene: TRBJ2-7; D gene: TRBD1; V gene: TRBV10-3; clone size: NA; CDR3 DNA: TGTGCCATCAGTGAGTCGACAGGGGCGTCCACCGGGGAGCTGTACTTC; CDR3 protein: CAISESTGASTGELYF
J gene: TRBJ2-5; D gene: NA; V gene: TRBV10-3; clone size: NA; CDR3 DNA: TGTGCCAGCAGTGATATGGGTGAGGCCCAGTACTTC; CDR3 protein: CASSDMGEAQYF
J gene: TRBJ1-2; D gene: TRBD1; V gene: TRBV29-1; clone size: NA; CDR3 DNA: TGCAGCGTTGAAGTTGGACAGGGTGGATATGGCTACACCTTC; CDR3 protein: CSVEVGQGGYGYTF
J gene: TRBJ2-2; D gene: NA; V gene: TRBV7-2; clone size: many; CDR3 DNA: TGTGCCAGCAGCTTGGCAGGGCGGTCGTACACCGGGGAGCTGTTTTTT; CDR3 protein: CASSLAGRSYTGELFF
J gene: TRBJ1-1; D gene: NA; V gene: TRBV6-1; clone size: many; CDR3 DNA: TGTGCCAGCAGTGTCATGGACACTGAAGCTTTCTTT; CDR3 protein: CASSVMDTEAFF
J gene: TRBJ1-4; D gene: NA; V gene: TRBV12-3/TRBV12-4; clone size: NA; CDR3 DNA: TGTGCCAGCAGCTGGGACACTTCTAATGAAAAACTGTTTTTT; CDR3 protein: CASSWDTSNEKLFF
J gene: TRBJ2-2; D gene: NA; V gene: TRBV11-2; clone size: NA; CDR3 DNA: TGTGCCAGCAATAGTCGTGACGGAAACACCGGGGAGCTGTTTTTT; CDR3 protein: CASNSRDGNTGELFF
J gene: TRBJ1-2; D gene: NA; V gene: TRBV20-1; clone size: NA; CDR3 DNA: TGCAGTGCTATGGGCAGCTACACCTTC; CDR3 protein: CSAMGSYTF
J gene: TRBJ1-2; D gene: TRBD1; V gene: TRBV10-3; clone size: many; CDR3 DNA: TGTGCCAGCAGTACCGGACAGGGCCCCTATGGCTACACCTTC; CDR3 protein: CASSTGQGPYGYTF
J gene: TRBJ1-2; D gene: NA; V gene: TRBV7-9; clone size: NA; CDR3 DNA: TGTGCCAGCAGCCAAGATAGGGTGACGGCCGCCTACTATGGCTACACCTTC; CDR3 protein: CASSQDRVTAAYYGYTF
J gene: TRBJ1-4; D gene: NA; V gene: TRBV7-9; clone size: many; CDR3 DNA: TGTGCCAGCAGCCCCCCCGCAGGGAAGGAAAAACTGTTTTTT; CDR3 protein: CASSPPAGKEKLFF
J gene: TRBJ2-5; D gene: TRBD2; V gene: TRBV20-1; clone size: NA; CDR3 DNA: TGCAGTGCTAGAGGGGCTAGCGGAGCAAGACAAGAGACCCAGTACTTC; CDR3 protein: CSARGASGARQETQYF
J gene: TRBJ1-4; D gene: NA; V gene: TRBV6-5; clone size: NA; CDR3 DNA: TGTGCCAGCAACACAGTGAACACTGAAAAACTGTTTTTT; CDR3 protein: CASNTVNTEKLFF
J gene: TRBJ1-5; D gene: NA; V gene: TRBV2; clone size: NA; CDR3 DNA: TGTGCCAGCTCTAAACGGGGGCAGGGTCAGCCCCAGCATTTT; CDR3 protein: CASSKRGQGQPQHF
J gene: TRBJ1-2; D gene: TRBD1; V gene: TRBV29-1; clone size: many; CDR3 DNA: TGCAGCGTGGGGACAGCTGGAGGGTATGGCTACACCTTC; CDR3 protein: CSVGTAGGYGYTF
J gene: TRBJ2-7; D gene: NA; V gene: TRBV7-8; clone size: few; CDR3 DNA: TGTGCCAGCAGCTCCCTGGGACCTGCCGACGAGCAGTACTTC; CDR3 protein: CASSSLGPADEQYF
J gene: TRBJ2-2; D gene: NA; V gene: TRBV10-2; clone size: few; CDR3 DNA: TGCGCCAGCAGGGAGGGTCTTTCGAACACCGGGGAGCTGTTTTTT; CDR3 protein: CASREGLSNTGELFF
J gene: TRBJ2-7; D gene: NA; V gene: TRBV7-3; clone size: NA; CDR3 DNA: TGTGCCAGCAGCCAAGATCCTAGCTCCCTACGCGAGCAGTACTTC; CDR3 protein: CASSQDPSSLREQYF
J gene: TRBJ1-2; D gene: TRBD1; V gene: TRBV27; clone size: NA; CDR3 DNA: TGTGCCAGCAGTTTTAGACAGGGGAAGGGCTACACCTTC; CDR3 protein: CASSFRQGKGYTF
J gene: TRBJ1-6; D gene: NA; V gene: TRBV15; clone size: many; CDR3 DNA: TGTGCCACCAGCAGAGATTTGGGGCAGGGACCCTATAATTCACCCCTCCACTTT; CDR3 protein: CATSRDLGQGPYNSPLHF
J gene: TRBJ1-2; D gene: NA; V gene: TRBV7-2; clone size: few; CDR3 DNA: TGTGCCAGCAGCATGAGGGGGGGGGATGGCTACACCTTC; CDR3 protein: CASSMRGGDGYTF
J gene: TRBJ2-2; D gene: NA; V gene: TRBV7-9; clone size: few; CDR3 DNA: TGTGCCAGCAGCTCGAAAGCGGGTCTTAACACCGGGGAGCTGTTTTTT; CDR3 protein: CASSSKAGLNTGELFF
J gene: TRBJ2-7; D gene: NA; V gene: TRBV10-3; clone size: many; CDR3 DNA: TGTGCCAGCAGTCAGGGGCCAACCTACGAGCAGTACTTC; CDR3 protein: CASSQGPTYEQYF
J gene: TRBJ2-5; D gene: TRBD2; V gene: TRBV12-3/TRBV12-4; clone size: many; CDR3 DNA: TGTGCCAGCAACTATGCCGGGACTAGCGCTCAAGAGACCCAGTACTTC; CDR3 protein: CASNYAGTSAQETQYF
J gene: TRBJ2-7; D gene: NA; V gene: TRBV5-1; clone size: NA; CDR3 DNA: TGCACCAGCAGCCACTTTCCAGGGGGGAGCTCCTACGAGCAGTACTTC; CDR3 protein: CTSSHFPGGSSYEQYF
J gene: TRBJ1-2; D gene: NA; V gene: TRBV10-3; clone size: many; CDR3 DNA: TGTGCCAGCAGTTACGTGGACAGAAACTATGGCTACACCTTC; CDR3 protein: CASSYVDRNYGYTF
J gene: TRBJ1-1; D gene: TRBD1; V gene: TRBV10-3; clone size: many; CDR3 DNA: TGTGCCATCAACCAGGGGGCAGGAACTGAAGCTTTCTTT; CDR3 protein: CAINQGAGTEAFF
J gene: TRBJ2-2; D gene: TRBD1; V gene: TRBV5-1; clone size: NA; CDR3 DNA: TGCGCCAGCAGCTTCGGACAGGGGCCCACCGGGGAGCTGTTTTTT; CDR3 protein: CASSFGQGPTGELFF
J gene: TRBJ2-7; D gene: TRBD2; V gene: TRBV25-1; clone size: NA; CDR3 DNA: TGTGCCTGGGGCGGGAGATTCCACGAGCAGTACTTC; CDR3 protein: CAWGGRFHEQYF
J gene: TRBJ2-3; D gene: TRBD2; V gene: TRBV10-3; clone size: NA; CDR3 DNA: TGTGCCATCAGTGCGACGACTAGCGGGGGCCTACGCTACAGCACAGATACGCAGTATTTT; CDR3 protein: CAISATTSGGLRYSTDTQYF
J gene: TRBJ2-7; D gene: TRBD1; V gene: TRBV7-8; clone size: many; CDR3 DNA: TGTGCCAGCAGCTTACTCTATGGGACAGGGGCCGAGCAGTACTTC; CDR3 protein: CASSLLYGTGAEQYF
J gene: TRBJ2-5; D gene: NA; V gene: TRBV20-1; clone size: many; CDR3 DNA: TGCAGTGCTAGAGATGGCAGGGGCCAGTACTTC; CDR3 protein: CSARDGRGQYF
J gene: TRBJ2-7; D gene: TRBD1; V gene: TRBV10-3; clone size: few; CDR3 DNA: TGTGCCAGCAGTTACGCCCTGGGACAGATCTACGAGCAGTACTTC; CDR3 protein: CASSYALGQIYEQYF
J gene: TRBJ1-3; D gene: NA; V gene: TRBV2; clone size: many; CDR3 DNA: TGTGCCAGCAGTGAAAATCCGCAGGGCTACTCTGGAAACACCATATATTTT; CDR3 protein: CASSENPQGYSGNTIYF
J gene: TRBJ1-2; D gene: NA; V gene: TRBV20-1; clone size: NA; CDR3 DNA: TGCAGTGCTCAGGACACCTCCAAGGGCCCAAACTATGGCTACACCTTC; CDR3 protein: CSAQDTSKGPNYGYTF
J gene: TRBJ2-6; D gene: NA; V gene: TRBV29-1; clone size: NA; CDR3 DNA: TGCAGCGTTGAAGATCCCTCTCTACGGGGGACCAGCGTCCTGACTTTC; CDR3 protein: CSVEDPSLRGTSVLTF
J gene: TRBJ2-2; D gene: TRBD2; V gene: TRBV29-1; clone size: NA; CDR3 DNA: TGCAGCGTTGAGGTGGGACTAGCCTACACCGGGGAGCTGTTTTTT; CDR3 protein: CSVEVGLAYTGELFF
J gene: TRBJ2-2; D gene: NA; V gene: TRBV24-1; clone size: NA; CDR3 DNA: TGTGCCACCAGTGAGGGGACAGGGGAGCTGTTTTTT; CDR3 protein: CATSEGTGELFF
J gene: TRBJ1-4; D gene: NA; V gene: TRBV25-1; clone size: NA; CDR3 DNA: TGTGCCTTAAGCAGGGGACCAACTAATGAAAAACTGTTTTTT; CDR3 protein: CALSRGPTNEKLFF
J gene: TRBJ1-5; D gene: NA; V gene: TRBV6-2/TRBV6-3; clone size: many; CDR3 DNA: TGTGCCAGCAGTTCGGCAGGGATTCAGCCCCAGCATTTT; CDR3 protein: CASSSAGIQPQHF
J gene: TRBJ1-2; D gene: NA; V gene: TRBV27; clone size: few; CDR3 DNA: TGTGCCAGCAGTCTAGGGATCAGTTATGGCTACACCTTC; CDR3 protein: CASSLGISYGYTF
J gene: TRBJ2-4; D gene: NA; V gene: TRBV7-2; clone size: NA; CDR3 DNA: TGTGCCAGCAGCTTAGGGGTGGGTCAAAACATTCAGTACTTC; CDR3 protein: CASSLGVGQNIQYF
J gene: TRBJ2-7; D gene: NA; V gene: TRBV11-2; clone size: NA; CDR3 DNA: TGTGCCAGCAGCTTAGCCGCGAGGGCAGCCGACGAGCAGTACTTC; CDR3 protein: CASSLAARAADEQYF
J gene: TRBJ2-5; D gene: NA; V gene: TRBV2; clone size: NA; CDR3 DNA: TGTGCCAGCAGTCCATGGAGTCAGGGCCTTAGGGAGACCCAGTACTTC; CDR3 protein: CASSPWSQGLRETQYF
J gene: TRBJ2-5; D gene: NA; V gene: TRBV10-3; clone size: once; CDR3 DNA: TGTGCCATCAGTGAGAGACAGGATCAAGAGACCCAGTACTTC; CDR3 protein: CAISERQDQETQYF
J gene: TRBJ2-7; D gene: TRBD1; V gene: TRBV7-9; clone size: NA; CDR3 DNA: TGTGCCAGCTGGGGACAGGGGGCCACCTACGAGCAGTACTTC; CDR3 protein: CASWGQGATYEQYF
J gene: TRBJ1-5; D gene: NA; V gene: TRBV9; clone size: many; CDR3 DNA: TGTGCCAGCAGCGTAGAAGGCAACGGACGGCCCCAGCATTTT; CDR3 protein: CASSVEGNGRPQHF
J gene: TRBJ2-7; D gene: TRBD1; V gene: TRBV4-3; clone size: few; CDR3 DNA: TGCGCCAGCAGCCAAGTTAAGGGGGCGTCCTACGAGCAGTACTTC; CDR3 protein: CASSQVKGASYEQYF
J gene: TRBJ2-5; D gene: NA; V gene: TRBV5-1; clone size: many; CDR3 DNA: TGCGCCAGCAGCTTGGCTCCACGGGAGACCCAGTACTTC; CDR3 protein: CASSLAPRETQYF
J gene: TRBJ1-2; D gene: NA; V gene: TRBV7-3; clone size: many; CDR3 DNA: TGTGCCAGCCCCAAGGGGGTCGATGGCTACACCTTC; CDR3 protein: CASPKGVDGYTF
J gene: TRBJ2-6; D gene: TRBD2; V gene: TRBV5-1; clone size: few; CDR3 DNA: TGCGCCAGCAGCTTGGTCGGGACTAGCGGAATTACTGGGGCCAACGTCCTGACTTTC; CDR3 protein: CASSLVGTSGITGANVLTF